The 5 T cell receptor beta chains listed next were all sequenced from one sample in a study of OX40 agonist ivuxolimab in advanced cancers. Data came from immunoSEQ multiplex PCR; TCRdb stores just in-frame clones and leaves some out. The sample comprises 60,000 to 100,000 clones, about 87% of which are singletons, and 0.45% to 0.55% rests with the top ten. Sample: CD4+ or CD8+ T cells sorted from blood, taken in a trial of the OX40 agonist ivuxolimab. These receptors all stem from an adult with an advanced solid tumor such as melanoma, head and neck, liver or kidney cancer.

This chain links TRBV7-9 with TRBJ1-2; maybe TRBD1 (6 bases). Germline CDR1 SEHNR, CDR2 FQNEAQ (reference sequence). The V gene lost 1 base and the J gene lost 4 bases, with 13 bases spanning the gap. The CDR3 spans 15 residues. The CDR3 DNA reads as TGTGCCAGCAGCTTAGGCTGGGGGCGAAGCTATGGCTACACCTTC. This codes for CASSLGWGRSYGYTF.

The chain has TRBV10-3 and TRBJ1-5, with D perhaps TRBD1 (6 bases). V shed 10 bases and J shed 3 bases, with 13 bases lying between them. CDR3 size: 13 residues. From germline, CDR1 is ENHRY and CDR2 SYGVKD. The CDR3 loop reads CASKTGLNQPQHF. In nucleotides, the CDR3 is TGTGCCAGCAAGACAGGACTCAATCAGCCCCAGCATTTT.

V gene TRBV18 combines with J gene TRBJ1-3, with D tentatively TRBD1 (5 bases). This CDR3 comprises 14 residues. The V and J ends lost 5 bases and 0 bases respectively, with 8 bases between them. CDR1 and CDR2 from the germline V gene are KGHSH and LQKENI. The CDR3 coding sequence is TGTGCCAGCTCAGAAGGGGTCTCTGGAAACACCATATATTTT. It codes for CASSEGVSGNTIYF.

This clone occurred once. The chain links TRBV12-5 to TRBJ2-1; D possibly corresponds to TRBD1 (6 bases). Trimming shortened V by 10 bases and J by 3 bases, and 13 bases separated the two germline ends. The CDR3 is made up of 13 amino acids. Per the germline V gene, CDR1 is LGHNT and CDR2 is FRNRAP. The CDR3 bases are TGTGCTACCCGAGAGGGGGACTACAATGAGCAGTTCTTC. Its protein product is CATREGDYNEQFF.

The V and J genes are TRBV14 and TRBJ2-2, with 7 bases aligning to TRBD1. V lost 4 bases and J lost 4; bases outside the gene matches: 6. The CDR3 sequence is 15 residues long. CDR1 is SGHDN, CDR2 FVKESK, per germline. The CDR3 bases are TGTGCCAGCAGCCCCGACAGGGCCGGCACCGGGGAGCTGTTTTTT. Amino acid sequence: CASSPDRAGTGELFF.